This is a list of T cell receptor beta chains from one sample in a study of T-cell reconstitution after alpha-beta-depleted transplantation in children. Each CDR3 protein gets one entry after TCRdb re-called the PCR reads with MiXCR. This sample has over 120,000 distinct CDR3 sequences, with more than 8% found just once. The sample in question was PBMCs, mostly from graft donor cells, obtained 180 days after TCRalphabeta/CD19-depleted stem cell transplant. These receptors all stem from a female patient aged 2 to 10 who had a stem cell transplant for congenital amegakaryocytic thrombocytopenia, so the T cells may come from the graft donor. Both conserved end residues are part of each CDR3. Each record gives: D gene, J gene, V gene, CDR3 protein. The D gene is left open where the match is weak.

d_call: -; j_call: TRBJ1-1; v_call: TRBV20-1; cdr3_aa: CSASQTANTEAFF
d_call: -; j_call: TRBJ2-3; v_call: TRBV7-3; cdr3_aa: CASSSGVFPDTQYF
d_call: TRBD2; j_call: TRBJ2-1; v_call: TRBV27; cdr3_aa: CASSLLAGGPNWYEQFF
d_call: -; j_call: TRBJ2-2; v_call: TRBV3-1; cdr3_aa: CASRRSRSNTGELFF
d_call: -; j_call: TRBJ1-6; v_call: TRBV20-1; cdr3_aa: CSARDRDRLTYNSPLHF
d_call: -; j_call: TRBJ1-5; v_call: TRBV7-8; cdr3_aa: CAPDINQPQHF
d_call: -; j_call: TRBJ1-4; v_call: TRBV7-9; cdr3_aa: CASSRRKTNEKLFF
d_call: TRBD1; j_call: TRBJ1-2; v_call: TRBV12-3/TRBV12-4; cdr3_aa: CASSSRTGWAF
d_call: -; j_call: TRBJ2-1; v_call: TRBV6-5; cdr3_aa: CASSYSLGRSQQFF
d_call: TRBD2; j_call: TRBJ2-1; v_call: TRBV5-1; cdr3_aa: CASSPSLLAGGYNEQFF
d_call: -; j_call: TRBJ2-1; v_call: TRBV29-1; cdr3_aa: CSVEDPRQHEQFF
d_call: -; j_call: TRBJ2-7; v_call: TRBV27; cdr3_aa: CASSLHRGSNEQYF
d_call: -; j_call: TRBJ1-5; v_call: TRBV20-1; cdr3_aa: CSAGRNSNQPQHF
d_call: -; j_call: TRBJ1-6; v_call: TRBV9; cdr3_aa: CASSVRSGYNSPLHF
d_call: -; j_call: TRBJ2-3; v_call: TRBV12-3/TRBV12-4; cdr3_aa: CASSIRLTDTQYF
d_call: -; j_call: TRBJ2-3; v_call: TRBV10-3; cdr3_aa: CAICGRGSADTQYF
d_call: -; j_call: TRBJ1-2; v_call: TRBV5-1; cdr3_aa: CASSTYGEGYTF
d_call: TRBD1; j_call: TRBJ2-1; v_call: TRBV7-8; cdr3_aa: CASSLHGTAYNEQFF
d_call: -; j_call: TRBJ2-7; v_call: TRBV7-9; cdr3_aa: CASTEDSYYEQYF
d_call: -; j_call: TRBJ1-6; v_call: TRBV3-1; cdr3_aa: CASSQEWGSPLHF
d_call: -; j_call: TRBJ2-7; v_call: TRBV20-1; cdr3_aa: CSAREPRGVEQYF
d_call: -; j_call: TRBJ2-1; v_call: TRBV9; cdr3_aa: CASSVGSPNEQFF
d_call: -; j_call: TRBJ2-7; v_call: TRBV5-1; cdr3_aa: CASSQGVPVAEQYF
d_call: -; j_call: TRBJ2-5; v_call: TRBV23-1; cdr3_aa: CASSQSKLTTMYTETQYF
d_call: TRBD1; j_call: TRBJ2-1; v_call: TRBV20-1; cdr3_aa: CSVAGTGGYEQFF
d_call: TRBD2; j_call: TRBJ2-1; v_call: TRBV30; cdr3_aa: CAWGEGLAINEQFF
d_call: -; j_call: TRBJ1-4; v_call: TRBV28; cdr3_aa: CASSFSLGYGVNEKLFF
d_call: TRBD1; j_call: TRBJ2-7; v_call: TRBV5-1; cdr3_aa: CASSKDRGQAYEQYF
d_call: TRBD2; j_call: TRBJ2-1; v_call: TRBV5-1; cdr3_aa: CASSGATSGGEREQFF
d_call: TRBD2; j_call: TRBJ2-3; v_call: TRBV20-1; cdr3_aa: CSARGASGGTQYF
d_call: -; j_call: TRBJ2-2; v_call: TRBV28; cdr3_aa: CASSFPTISNGELFF
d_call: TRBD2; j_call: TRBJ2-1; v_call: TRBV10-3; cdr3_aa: CAISPLAGDSYNEQFF
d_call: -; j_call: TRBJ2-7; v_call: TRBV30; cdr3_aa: CAWSAGRGRQAYEQYF
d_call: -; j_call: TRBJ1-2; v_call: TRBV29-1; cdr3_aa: CSVEDTHYGYTF
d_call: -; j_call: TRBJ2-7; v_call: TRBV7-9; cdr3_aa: CASSTGTTYEQYF
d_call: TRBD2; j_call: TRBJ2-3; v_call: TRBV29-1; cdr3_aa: CSVLTSSDTQYF
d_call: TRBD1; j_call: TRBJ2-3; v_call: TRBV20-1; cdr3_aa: CSAWTGSFTDTQYF
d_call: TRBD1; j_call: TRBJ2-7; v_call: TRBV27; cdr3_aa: CASRGGKRDRGAYEQYF
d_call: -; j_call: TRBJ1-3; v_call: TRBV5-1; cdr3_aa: CASSLWGSGNTIYF
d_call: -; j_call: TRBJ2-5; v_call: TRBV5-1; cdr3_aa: CASNSGGETQYF
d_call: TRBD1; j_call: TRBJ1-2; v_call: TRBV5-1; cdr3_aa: CASSLDSPRGYGYTF
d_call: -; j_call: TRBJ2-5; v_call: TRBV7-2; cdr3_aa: CASSLWRLQETQYF
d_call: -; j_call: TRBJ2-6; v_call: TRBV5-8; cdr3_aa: CASSPYRGTAGANVLTF
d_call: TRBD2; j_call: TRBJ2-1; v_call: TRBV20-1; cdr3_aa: CSAGGTSGMDEQFF
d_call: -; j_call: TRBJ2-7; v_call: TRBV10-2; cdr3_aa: CASRGDTLTYEQYF
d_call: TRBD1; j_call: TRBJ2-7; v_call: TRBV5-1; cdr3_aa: CASSQYRGGGQAYEQYF
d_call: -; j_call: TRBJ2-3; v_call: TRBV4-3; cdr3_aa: CASSQEVRDQVHF
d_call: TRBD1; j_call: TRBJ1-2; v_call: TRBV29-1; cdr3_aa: CSVEGQGASGYTF
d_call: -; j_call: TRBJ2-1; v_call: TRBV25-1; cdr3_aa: CASIGLARSYNEQFF
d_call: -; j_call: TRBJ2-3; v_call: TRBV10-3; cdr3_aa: CAAASGAADTQYF
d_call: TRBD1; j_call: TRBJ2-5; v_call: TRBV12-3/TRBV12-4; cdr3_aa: CASSYRGEETQYF
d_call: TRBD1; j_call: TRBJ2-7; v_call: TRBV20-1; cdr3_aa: CSARRTGGAEQYF
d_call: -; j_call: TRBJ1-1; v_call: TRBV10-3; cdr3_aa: CAISARDGANTEAFF
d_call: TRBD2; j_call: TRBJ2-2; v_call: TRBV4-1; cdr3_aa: CASSHRGLENTGELFF
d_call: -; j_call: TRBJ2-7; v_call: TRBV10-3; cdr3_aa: CAISESPREQYF
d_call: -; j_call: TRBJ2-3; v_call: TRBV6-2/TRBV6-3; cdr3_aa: CASSDLAGTDTQYF
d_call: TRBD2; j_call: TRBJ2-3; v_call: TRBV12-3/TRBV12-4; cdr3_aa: CASSPRLAGGRDTQYF
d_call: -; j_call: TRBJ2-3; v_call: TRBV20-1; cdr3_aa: CSASLRTDTQYF
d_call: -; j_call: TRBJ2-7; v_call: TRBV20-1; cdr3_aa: CSAVLAWSYEQYF